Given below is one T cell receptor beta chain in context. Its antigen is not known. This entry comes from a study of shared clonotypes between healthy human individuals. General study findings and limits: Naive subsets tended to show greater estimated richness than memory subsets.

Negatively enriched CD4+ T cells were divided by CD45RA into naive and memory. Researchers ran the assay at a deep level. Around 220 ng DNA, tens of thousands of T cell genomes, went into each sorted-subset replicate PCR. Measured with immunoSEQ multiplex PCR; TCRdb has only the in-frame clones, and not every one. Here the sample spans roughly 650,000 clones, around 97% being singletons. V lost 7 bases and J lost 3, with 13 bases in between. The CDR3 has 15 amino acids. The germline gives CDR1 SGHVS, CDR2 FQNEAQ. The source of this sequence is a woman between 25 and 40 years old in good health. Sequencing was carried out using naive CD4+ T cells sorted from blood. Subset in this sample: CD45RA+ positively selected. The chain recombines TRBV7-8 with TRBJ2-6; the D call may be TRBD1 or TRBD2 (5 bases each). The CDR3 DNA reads TGTGCCAGCACCCCGGGGCGGCTTGGGGCCAACGTCCTGACTTTC. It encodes CASTPGRLGANVLTF.